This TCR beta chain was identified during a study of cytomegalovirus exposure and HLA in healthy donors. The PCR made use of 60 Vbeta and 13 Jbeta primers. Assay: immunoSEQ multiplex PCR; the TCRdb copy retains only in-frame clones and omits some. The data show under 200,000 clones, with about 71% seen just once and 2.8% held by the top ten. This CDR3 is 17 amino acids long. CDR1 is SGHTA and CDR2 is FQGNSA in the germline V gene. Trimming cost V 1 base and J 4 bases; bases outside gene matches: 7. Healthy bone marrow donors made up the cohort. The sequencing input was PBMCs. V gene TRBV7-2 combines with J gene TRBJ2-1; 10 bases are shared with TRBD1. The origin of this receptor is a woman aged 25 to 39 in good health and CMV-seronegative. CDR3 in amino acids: CASSLVAGTGAYNEQFF. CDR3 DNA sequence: TGTGCCAGCAGCTTAGTCGCCGGGACAGGGGCTTACAATGAGCAGTTCTTC.